This T cell receptor beta chain was profiled in a study of T-cell reconstitution after alpha-beta-depleted transplantation in children. The study, taken as a whole, reports: Alpha-beta T cells present about two months after transplant were reported to originate from several hundred expanded graft clones. There were some patients whose high TCRbeta diversity at day 60 came from surviving recipient T cells and thymic progenitors. T-cell counts and diversity at one year following transplant were attributed mainly to newly produced T cells.

This clonotype has only a few counts. Its antigen is unidentified. A library of TCRbeta sequences, prepared with unique molecular identifiers, was generated. MiXCR, run by TCRdb on the PCR reads, gives a single entry per CDR3 protein. This table has about 900,000 distinct CDR3 sequences, 25% to 35% appearing once. Germline values: CDR1 SNHLY, CDR2 FYNNEI. The CDR3 loop spans 11 amino acids. The V end lost 8 bases, the J end lost 2 bases, and 6 bases lay between the germline ends. This receptor was taken from a boy less than two years old who had a stem cell transplant for SCID, so the T cells may come from the graft donor. V and J are TRBV2 and TRBJ1-2; no definite D call. This specimen consisted of PBMCs, mostly from graft donor cells, obtained 360 days after TCRalphabeta/CD19-depleted stem cell transplant. CDR3 region: CASRENYGYTF. CDR3 sequence (DNA): TGTGCCAGCCGGGAGAACTATGGCTACACCTTC.